A selection of T cell receptor beta chains follows, all from one sample in a study of blood T cells in healthy people across ages. A single record per CDR3 protein comes from TCRdb applying MiXCR to the 5' RACE reads. The sample has 650,000 to 700,000 distinct CDR3 sequences; around 32% are singletons. The sequencing sample was made of blood. The receptors were gathered from a woman older than 75 in good health. Both conserved end residues are part of each CDR3. The D gene is left open where the match is weak. The size field is filled for only some rows; it gives once, few, many or a size class.

>TRBJ2-5|-|TRBV9|TRBD2
CASSPGTSGGKGNEQYF
TGTGCCAGCAGCCCCGGGACTAGCGGGGGTAAGGGGAATGAGCAGTACTTC
>TRBJ2-7|few|TRBV6-2/TRBV6-3|TRBD2
CASSYPGLAGLYEQYF
TGTGCCAGCAGTTACCCGGGACTAGCGGGGCTCTACGAGCAGTACTTC
>TRBJ2-2|few|TRBV9|-
CASMTNVGTGELFF
TGTGCCAGCATGACCAACGTAGGCACCGGGGAGCTGTTTTTT
>TRBJ1-3|-|TRBV7-2|-
CASSLDRSSGNTIYF
TGTGCCAGCAGCTTAGACAGGAGCTCTGGAAACACCATCTATTTT
>TRBJ2-7|many|TRBV10-3|TRBD1
CAISGRQGAYEQYF
TGTGCCATCAGTGGGCGACAGGGGGCTTACGAGCAGTACTTC
>TRBJ2-1|many|TRBV20-1|-
CSASYIGYYNEQFF
TGCAGTGCTAGTTACATCGGTTATTACAATGAGCAGTTCTTC
>TRBJ2-7|many|TRBV7-2|-
CASSLVRDNSYEQYF
TGTGCCAGCAGCTTGGTCCGGGACAACTCCTACGAGCAGTACTTC
>TRBJ2-3|many|TRBV2|TRBD1
CASSRLNRDRVISVTQYF
TGTGCCAGCAGCAGACTCAACCGGGACAGGGTTATCTCAGTTACGCAGTATTTT
>TRBJ2-6|once|TRBV9|-
CASSETQGSYSGANVLTF
TGTGCCAGCAGCGAGACACAGGGATCTTACTCTGGGGCCAACGTCCTGACTTTC
>TRBJ2-1|many|TRBV12-3/TRBV12-4|-
CASRFQSDNEQFF
TGTGCCAGCAGATTTCAGTCTGACAATGAGCAGTTCTTC
>TRBJ2-1|-|TRBV6-6|-
CASYGLRGNEQFF
TGTGCCAGCTATGGACTACGCGGTAATGAGCAGTTCTTC
>TRBJ2-3|few|TRBV20-1|TRBD2
CSVYGGRGIDTQYF
TGCAGTGTGTACGGCGGGAGGGGTATAGATACGCAGTATTTT
>TRBJ2-3|-|TRBV5-1|-
CASSSGWAGSDTQYF
TGCGCCAGCAGCTCGGGGTGGGCAGGGTCAGATACGCAGTATTTT
>TRBJ1-3|-|TRBV4-1|TRBD1
CASSQDSGGFHTIYF
TGCGCCAGCAGCCAAGACTCAGGGGGCTTTCACACCATATATTTT
>TRBJ2-1|many|TRBV21-1|-
CASFYGGSSGGSTVNEQFF
TGTGCCAGCTTTTACGGGGGTTCTAGCGGGGGCTCCACGGTCAATGAGCAGTTCTTC
>TRBJ2-3|-|TRBV6-2/TRBV6-3|-
CATNGPTSGTDTQYF
TGTGCCACCAACGGACCAACCAGTGGCACAGATACGCAGTATTTT
>TRBJ2-5|many|TRBV18|TRBD2
CASSPGTSYETQYF
TGTGCCAGCTCACCTGGGACTAGCTACGAGACCCAGTACTTC
>TRBJ2-3|-|TRBV20-1|-
CSADGTHTDTQYF
TGCAGTGCCGATGGGACTCACACAGATACGCAGTATTTT
>TRBJ1-2|many|TRBV7-2|-
CASSPTRSTYGYTF
TGTGCCAGCAGCCCTACCCGTAGCACCTATGGCTACACCTTC
>TRBJ2-3|few|TRBV19|-
CASSILGGEADTQYF
TGTGCCAGTAGTATCCTTGGGGGTGAGGCAGATACGCAGTATTTT
>TRBJ2-1|many|TRBV5-1|-
CASRSAQAYNEQFF
TGCGCCAGCAGGTCTGCCCAGGCGTACAATGAGCAGTTCTTC
>TRBJ2-7|many|TRBV20-1|-
CSARRAFTYEQYF
TGCAGTGCAAGAAGGGCCTTTACCTACGAGCAGTACTTC